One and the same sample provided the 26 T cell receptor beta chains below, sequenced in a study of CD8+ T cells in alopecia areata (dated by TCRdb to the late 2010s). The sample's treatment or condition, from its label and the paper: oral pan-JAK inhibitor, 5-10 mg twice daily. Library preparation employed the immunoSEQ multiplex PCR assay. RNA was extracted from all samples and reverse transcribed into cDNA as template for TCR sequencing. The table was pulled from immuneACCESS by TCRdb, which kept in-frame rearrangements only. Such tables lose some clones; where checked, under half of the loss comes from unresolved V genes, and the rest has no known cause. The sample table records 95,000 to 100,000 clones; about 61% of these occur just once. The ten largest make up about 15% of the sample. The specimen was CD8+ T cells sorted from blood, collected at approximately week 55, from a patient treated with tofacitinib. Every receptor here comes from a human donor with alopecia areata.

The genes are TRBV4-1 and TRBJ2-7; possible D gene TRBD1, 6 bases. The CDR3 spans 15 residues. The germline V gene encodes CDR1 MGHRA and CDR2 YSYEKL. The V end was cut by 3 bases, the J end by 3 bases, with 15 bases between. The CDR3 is CASSQLRGSNYEQYF. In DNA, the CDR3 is TGCGCCAGCAGCCAGCTTAGGGGGTCTAACTACGAGCAGTACTTC.

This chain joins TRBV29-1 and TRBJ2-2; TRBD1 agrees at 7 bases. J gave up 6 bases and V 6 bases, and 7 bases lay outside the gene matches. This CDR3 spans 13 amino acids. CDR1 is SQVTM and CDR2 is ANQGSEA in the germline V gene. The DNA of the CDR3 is TGCAGCGTGAAGGATACAGGGGCCGGGGAGCTGTTTTTT. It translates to CSVKDTGAGELFF.

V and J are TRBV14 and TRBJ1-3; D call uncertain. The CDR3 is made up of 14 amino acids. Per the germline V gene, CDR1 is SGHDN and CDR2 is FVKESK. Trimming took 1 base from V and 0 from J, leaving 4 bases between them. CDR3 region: CASSQVDSGNTIYF. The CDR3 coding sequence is TGTGCCAGCAGCCAAGTTGACTCTGGAAACACCATATATTTT.

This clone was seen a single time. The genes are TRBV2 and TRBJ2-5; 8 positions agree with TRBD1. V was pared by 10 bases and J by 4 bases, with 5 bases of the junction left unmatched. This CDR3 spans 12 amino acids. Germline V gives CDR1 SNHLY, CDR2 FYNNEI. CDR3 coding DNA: TGTGCCACCCGACAGGGGAGAGAGACCCAGTACTTC. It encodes CATRQGRETQYF.

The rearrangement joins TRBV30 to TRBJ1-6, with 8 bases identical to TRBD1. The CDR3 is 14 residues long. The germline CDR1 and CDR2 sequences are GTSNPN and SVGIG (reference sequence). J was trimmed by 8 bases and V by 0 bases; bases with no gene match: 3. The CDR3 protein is CAWSVGQGDSPLHF. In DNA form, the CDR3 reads TGTGCCTGGAGTGTAGGACAGGGAGATTCACCCCTCCACTTT.

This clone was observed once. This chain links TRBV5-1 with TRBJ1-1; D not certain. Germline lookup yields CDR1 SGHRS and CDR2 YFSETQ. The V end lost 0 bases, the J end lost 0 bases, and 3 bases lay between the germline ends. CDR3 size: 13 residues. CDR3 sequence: CASSLALNTEAFF. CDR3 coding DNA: TGCGCCAGCAGCTTGGCCCTGAACACTGAAGCTTTCTTT.

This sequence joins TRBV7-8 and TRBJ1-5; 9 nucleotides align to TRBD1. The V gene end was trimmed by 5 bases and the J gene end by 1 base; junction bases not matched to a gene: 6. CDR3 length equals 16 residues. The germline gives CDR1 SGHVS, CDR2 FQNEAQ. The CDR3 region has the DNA TGTGCCAGCAGCCCCCCCGGGACAGGGAGCAATCAGCCCCAGCATTTT. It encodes CASSPPGTGSNQPQHF. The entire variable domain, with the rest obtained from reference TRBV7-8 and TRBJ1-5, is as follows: GAGVSQSPRYKVAKRGQDVALRCDPISGHVSLFWYQQALGQGPEFLTYFQNEAQLDKSGLPSDRFFAERPEGSVSTLKIQRTQQEDSAVYLCASSPPGTGSNQPQHFGDGTRLSIL.

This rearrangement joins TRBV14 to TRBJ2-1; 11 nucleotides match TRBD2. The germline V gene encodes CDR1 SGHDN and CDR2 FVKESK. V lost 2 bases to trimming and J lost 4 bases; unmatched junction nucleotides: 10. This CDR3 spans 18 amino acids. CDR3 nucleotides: TGTGCCAGCAGCCAATGGGAGGTCACTAGCGGGGGATACAATGAGCAGTTCTTC. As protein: CASSQWEVTSGGYNEQFF.

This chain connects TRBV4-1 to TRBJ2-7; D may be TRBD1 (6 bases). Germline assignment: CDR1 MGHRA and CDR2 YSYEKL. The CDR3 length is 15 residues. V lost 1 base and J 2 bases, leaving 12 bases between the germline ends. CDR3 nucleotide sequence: TGCGCCAGCAGCCAAGTTGGGCCAGGGGCCTACGAGCAGTACTTC. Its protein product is CASSQVGPGAYEQYF.

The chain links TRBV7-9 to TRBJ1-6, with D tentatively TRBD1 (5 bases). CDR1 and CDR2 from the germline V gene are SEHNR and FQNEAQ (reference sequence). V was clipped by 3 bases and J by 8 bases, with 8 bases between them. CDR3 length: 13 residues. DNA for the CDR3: TGTGCCAGCAGCTTCAGGGTAGATTCACCCCTCCACTTT. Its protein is CASSFRVDSPLHF.

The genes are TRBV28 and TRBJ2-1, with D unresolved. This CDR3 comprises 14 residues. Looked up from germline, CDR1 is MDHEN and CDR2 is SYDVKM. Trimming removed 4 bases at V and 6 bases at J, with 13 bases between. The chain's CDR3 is CASSSSPLGNEQFF. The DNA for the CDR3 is TGTGCCAGCAGTTCCTCCCCCCTAGGCAATGAGCAGTTCTTC.

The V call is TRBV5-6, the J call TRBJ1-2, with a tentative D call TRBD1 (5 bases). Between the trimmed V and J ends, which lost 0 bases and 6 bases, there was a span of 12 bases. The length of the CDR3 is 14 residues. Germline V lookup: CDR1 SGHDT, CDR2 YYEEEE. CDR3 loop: CASSLAGPSDGYTF. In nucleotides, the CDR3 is TGTGCCAGCAGCTTGGCAGGGCCTTCTGATGGCTACACCTTC.

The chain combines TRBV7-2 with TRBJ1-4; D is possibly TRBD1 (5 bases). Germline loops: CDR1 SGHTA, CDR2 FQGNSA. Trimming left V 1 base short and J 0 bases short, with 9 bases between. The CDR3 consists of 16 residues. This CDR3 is CASSLGGTTTNEKLFF. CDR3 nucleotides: TGTGCCAGCAGCTTAGGAGGGACCACAACTAATGAAAAACTGTTTTTT.

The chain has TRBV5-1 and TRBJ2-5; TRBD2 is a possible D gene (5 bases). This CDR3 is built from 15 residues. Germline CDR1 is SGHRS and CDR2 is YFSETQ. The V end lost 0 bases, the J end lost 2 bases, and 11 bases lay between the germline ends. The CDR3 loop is CASSLVQEEQETQYF. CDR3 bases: TGCGCCAGCAGCTTGGTTCAGGAGGAACAAGAGACCCAGTACTTC. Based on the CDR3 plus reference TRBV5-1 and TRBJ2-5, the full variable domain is KAGVTQTPRYLIKTRGQQVTLSCSPISGHRSVSWYQQTPGQGLQFLFEYFSETQRNKGNFPGRFSGRQFSNSRSEMNVSTLELGDSALYLCASSLVQEEQETQYFGPGTRLLVL.

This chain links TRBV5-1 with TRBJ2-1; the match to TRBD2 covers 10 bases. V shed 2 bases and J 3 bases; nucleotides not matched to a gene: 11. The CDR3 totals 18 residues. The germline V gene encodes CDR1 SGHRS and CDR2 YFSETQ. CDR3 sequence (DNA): TGCGCCAGCAGCTTCGGTAGCGGGGGGAACTATCTCTACAATGAGCAGTTCTTC. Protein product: CASSFGSGGNYLYNEQFF.

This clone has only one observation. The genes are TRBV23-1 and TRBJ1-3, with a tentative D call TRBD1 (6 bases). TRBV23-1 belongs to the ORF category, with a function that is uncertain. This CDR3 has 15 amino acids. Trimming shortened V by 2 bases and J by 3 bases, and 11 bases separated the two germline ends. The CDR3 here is CASSQGGACGNTIYF. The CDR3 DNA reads TGCGCCAGCAGTCAAGGGGGCGCATGTGGAAACACCATATATTTT.

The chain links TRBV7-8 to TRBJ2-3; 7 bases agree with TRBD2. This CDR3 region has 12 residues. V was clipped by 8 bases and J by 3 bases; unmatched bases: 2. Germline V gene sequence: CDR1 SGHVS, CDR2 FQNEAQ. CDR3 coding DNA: TGTGCCAGCGCGCGGGGGACAGATACGCAGTATTTT. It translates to CASARGTDTQYF.

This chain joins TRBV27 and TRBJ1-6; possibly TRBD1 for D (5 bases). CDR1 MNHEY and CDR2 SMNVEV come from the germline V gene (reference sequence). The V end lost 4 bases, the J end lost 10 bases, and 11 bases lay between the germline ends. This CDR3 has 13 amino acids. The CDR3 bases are TGTGCCAGCAGTTGGGCGAGGGACTCACCCCTCCACTTT. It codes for CASSWARDSPLHF.

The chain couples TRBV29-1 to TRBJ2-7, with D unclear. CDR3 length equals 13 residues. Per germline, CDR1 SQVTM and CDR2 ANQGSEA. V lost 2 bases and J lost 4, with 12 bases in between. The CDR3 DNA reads TGCAGCGTTGAATCAGTCGACGGGTACGAGCAGTACTTC. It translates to CSVESVDGYEQYF.

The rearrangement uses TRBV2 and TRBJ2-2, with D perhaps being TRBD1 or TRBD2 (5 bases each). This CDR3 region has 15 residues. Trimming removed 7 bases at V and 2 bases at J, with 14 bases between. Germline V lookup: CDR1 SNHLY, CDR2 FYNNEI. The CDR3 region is CASNEGSDNTGELFF. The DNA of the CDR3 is TGTGCCAGCAACGAGGGGTCGGATAACACCGGGGAGCTGTTTTTT.

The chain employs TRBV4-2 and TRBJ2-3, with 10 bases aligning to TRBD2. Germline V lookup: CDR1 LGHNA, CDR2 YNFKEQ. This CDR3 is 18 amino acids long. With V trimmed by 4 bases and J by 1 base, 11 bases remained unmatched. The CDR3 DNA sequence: TGTGCCAGCAGCCCCCACCTCATTAGCGGGGGGCGCACAGATACGCAGTATTTT. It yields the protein CASSPHLISGGRTDTQYF.

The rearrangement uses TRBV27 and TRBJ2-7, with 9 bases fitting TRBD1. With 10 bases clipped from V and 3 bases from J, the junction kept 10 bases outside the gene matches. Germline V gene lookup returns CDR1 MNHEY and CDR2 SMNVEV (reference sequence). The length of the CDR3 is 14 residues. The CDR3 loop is CATSRRDRVYEQYF. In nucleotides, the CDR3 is TGTGCCACTTCGCGCCGGGACAGGGTCTACGAGCAGTACTTC.

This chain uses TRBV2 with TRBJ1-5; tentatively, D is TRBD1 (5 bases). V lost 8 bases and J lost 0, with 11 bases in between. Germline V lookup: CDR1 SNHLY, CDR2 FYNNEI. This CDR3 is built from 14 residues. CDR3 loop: CASFGGRSNQPQHF. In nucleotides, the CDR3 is TGTGCCAGCTTCGGGGGTCGTAGCAATCAGCCCCAGCATTTT.

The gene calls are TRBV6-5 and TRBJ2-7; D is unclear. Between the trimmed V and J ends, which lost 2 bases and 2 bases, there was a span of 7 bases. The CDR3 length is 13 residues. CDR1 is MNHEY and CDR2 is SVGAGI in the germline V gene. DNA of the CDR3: TGTGCCAGCAGTTACGCAGGCCCCTACGAGCAGTACTTC. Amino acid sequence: CASSYAGPYEQYF.

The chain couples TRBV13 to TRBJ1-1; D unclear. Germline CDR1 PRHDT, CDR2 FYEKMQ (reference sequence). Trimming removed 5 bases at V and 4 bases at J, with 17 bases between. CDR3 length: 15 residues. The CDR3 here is CASSPGVGSATEAFF. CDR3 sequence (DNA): TGTGCCAGCAGCCCTGGGGTGGGGTCCGCCACTGAAGCTTTCTTT.

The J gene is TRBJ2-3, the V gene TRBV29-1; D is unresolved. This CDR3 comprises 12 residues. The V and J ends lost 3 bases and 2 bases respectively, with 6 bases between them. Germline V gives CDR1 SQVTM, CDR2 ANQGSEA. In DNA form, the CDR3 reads TGCAGCGTTGACCACATCACAGATACGCAGTATTTT. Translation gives CSVDHITDTQYF.